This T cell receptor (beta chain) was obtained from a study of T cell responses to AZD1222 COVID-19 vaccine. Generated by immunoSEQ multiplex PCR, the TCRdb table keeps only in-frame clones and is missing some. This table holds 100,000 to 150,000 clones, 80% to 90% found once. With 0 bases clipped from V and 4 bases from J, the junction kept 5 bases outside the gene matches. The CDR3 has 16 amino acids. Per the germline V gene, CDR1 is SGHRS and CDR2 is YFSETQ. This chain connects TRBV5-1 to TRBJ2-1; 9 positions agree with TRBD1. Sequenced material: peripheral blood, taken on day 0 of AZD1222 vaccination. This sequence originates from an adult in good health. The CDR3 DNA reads TGCGCCAGCAGCTTGGGCGTACAGGGGGCGTACAATGAGCAGTTCTTC. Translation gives CASSLGVQGAYNEQFF.